Presented here are 31 T cell receptor beta chains from one specimen sequenced in a study of vaccination and CD4 T cells after COVID-19. The treatment was: approximately nine-day PBMC culture with coronavirus spike peptide pools or control peptides (ViraFEST assay). Investigators obtained the unexposed donor's CD4+ T cells before the COVID-19 pandemic (2011-2018). With the Oncomine TCR Beta short-read assay, DNA from cultured CD4+ T cells was sequenced. The authors extracted genomic DNA from cultured CD4+ T cells. TCRdb reprocessed the PCR reads with MiXCR, giving one entry per CDR3 protein. Of roughly 9,500 distinct CDR3 sequences listed, around 37% are singletons. The antigens of these receptors remain unknown. The sequencing input was CD4+ T cells from blood, cultured in vitro. These receptors all come from a human donor in good health.

There are a few counts of this clonotype. This chain uses TRBV20-1 with TRBJ1-1, with D hard to call. CDR1 and CDR2 (germline): DFQATT, SNEGSKA (reference sequence). CDR3 size: 14 residues. Trimming stripped 0 bases from V and 0 bases from J, with 8 bases between. CDR3: CSARDMALNTEAFF. DNA for the CDR3: TGCAGTGCTAGAGATATGGCTCTGAACACTGAAGCTTTCTTT.

V is TRBV7-2 and J is TRBJ1-2, with D unresolved. Per the germline V gene, CDR1 is SGHTA and CDR2 is FQGNSA. The CDR3 is 17 amino acids. V lost 2 bases to trimming and J lost 8 bases, with 24 bases between them. Written as DNA, the CDR3 is TGTGCCAGCAGCTTAAGTTTTCAGAGGTTCGGGCAGGACGGCTACACCTTC. Its protein is CASSLSFQRFGQDGYTF.

The rearrangement joins TRBV4-3 to TRBJ2-3; D uncertain. Trimming stripped 2 bases from V and 0 bases from J, with 9 bases between. CDR1 LGHNA and CDR2 YSLEER come from the germline V gene. The CDR3 has 15 residues. The CDR3 region is CASSQRGASTDTQYF. The CDR3 DNA is TGCGCCAGCAGCCAACGCGGCGCTAGCACAGATACGCAGTATTTT.

The V and J genes are TRBV28 and TRBJ1-2; D perhaps matches TRBD1 (5 bases). CDR3 size: 16 residues. CDR1 and CDR2 from the germline V gene are MDHEN and SYDVKM. Trimming pared 7 bases from V and 2 bases from J, leaving 20 bases between. CDR3 DNA: TGTGCCAGCAACACCATGCGTCGGGGCTTAAACTATGGCTACACCTTC. This encodes CASNTMRRGLNYGYTF.

This clonotype showed up just a few times. The chain combines TRBV10-3 with TRBJ1-1; D call uncertain. The germline V and J ends were trimmed by 6 bases and 1 base, with 3 bases remaining between them. This CDR3 region has 11 residues. Looked up from germline, CDR1 is ENHRY and CDR2 is SYGVKD. CDR3 coding DNA: TGTGCCATCAGCCGGAACACTGAAGCTTTCTTT. Translating it yields CAISRNTEAFF.

This clonotype has just a few counts. The chain carries TRBV28 and TRBJ2-5, with D tentatively TRBD1 (6 bases). V was clipped by 5 bases and J by 0 bases, with 13 bases between them. The CDR3 length is 15 residues. Germline loops: CDR1 MDHEN, CDR2 SYDVKM. CDR3 bases: TGTGCCAGCAGTAACCCAGACAGGTACCAAGAGACCCAGTACTTC. Translation gives CASSNPDRYQETQYF. The variable domain in full, completed from reference TRBV28 and TRBJ2-5, reads DVKVTQSSRYLVKRTGEKVFLECVQDMDHENMFWYRQDPGLGLRLIYFSYDVKMKEKGDIPEGYSVSREKKERFSLILESASTNQTSMYLCASSNPDRYQETQYFGPGTRLLVL.

The genes are TRBV28 and TRBJ1-2, with 10 bases identical to TRBD1. V was clipped by 3 bases and J by 1 base; unmatched bases: 5. CDR3 length: 16 amino acids. Germline V gene data show CDR1 as MDHEN and CDR2 as SYDVKM. Written as DNA, the CDR3 is TGTGCCAGCAGTTTGTCCGGGGACAGGGGTAACTATGGCTACACCTTC. Translated: CASSLSGDRGNYGYTF.

This clonotype was seen more than once but under ten times. This chain's CDR3 is CASSLVVGNEQFF. The DNA of the CDR3 is TGTGCCAGCAGCCTTGTGGTGGGAAATGAGCAGTTCTTC. The chain employs TRBV6-1 and TRBJ2-1; D is uncertain. The CDR3 covers 13 residues. Deletions cut 6 bases from V and 7 bases from J, with 13 bases between. Germline-derived CDR1 and CDR2 are MNHNS and SASEGT.

This clonotype appeared a few times. V and J are TRBV20-1 and TRBJ2-2, with 14 positions matching TRBD2. V lost 4 bases and J lost 5; bases outside the gene matches: 6. Germline CDR1 and CDR2: DFQATT and SNEGSKA (reference sequence). The CDR3 loop spans 16 amino acids. DNA of the CDR3: TGCAGTGCTACCGGACTAGCGGGAGGTCATACCGGGGAGCTGTTTTTT. This translates into CSATGLAGGHTGELFF.

This chain uses TRBV19 with TRBJ2-3; the match to TRBD2 covers 8 bases. The CDR3 totals 12 residues. CDR1 is LNHDA and CDR2 is SQIVND in the germline V gene (reference sequence). Losses at the gene ends were 6 bases for V and 5 bases for J; bases not matched to a gene: 1. This chain's CDR3 is CASRLAGDTQYF. In nucleotides, the CDR3 is TGTGCCAGTAGGCTAGCGGGAGATACGCAGTATTTT.

The chain has TRBV28 and TRBJ2-7; D possibly matches TRBD1 or TRBD2 (6 bases each). Trimming left V 5 bases short and J 13 bases short, with 15 bases between. Germline V gene sequence: CDR1 MDHEN, CDR2 SYDVKM. The CDR3 is 11 residues long. The CDR3 sequence: CASSQSRGPYF. The CDR3 DNA is TGTGCCAGCAGTCAAAGCCGGGGGCCCTACTTC.

This clonotype showed up just a few times. The chain carries TRBV27 and TRBJ2-7; D is possibly TRBD2 (5 bases). This CDR3 is built from 13 residues. CDR1 and CDR2 from the germline V gene are MNHEY and SMNVEV (reference sequence). V was shortened by 7 bases and J by 2 bases, with 12 bases between the two germline ends. Here the CDR3 reads CASKQRSTYEQYF. The CDR3 DNA reads as TGTGCCAGCAAACAGCGGAGCACCTACGAGCAGTACTTC.

V and J are TRBV19 and TRBJ1-1; weak D call: TRBD1 (5 bases). Germline V CDR1 and CDR2: LNHDA, SQIVND (reference sequence). The V end lost 10 bases, the J end lost 8 bases, and 17 bases lay between the germline ends. The CDR3 runs 12 residues. The CDR3 DNA sequence: TGTGCCACCCTAGGTCCAGGGTGGGAAGCTTTCTTT. This sequence encodes CATLGPGWEAFF.

The J gene is TRBJ1-2, the V gene TRBV27; D ambiguous. With 3 bases removed from V and 8 bases from J, the gap between germline ends came to 10 bases. Germline assignment: CDR1 MNHEY and CDR2 SMNVEV (reference sequence). The CDR3 runs to 12 residues. The CDR3 DNA is TGTGCCAGCAGTTTTAGAGGGAGCGGCTACACCTTC. It translates to CASSFRGSGYTF.

This clonotype was counted between two and nine times. The chain carries TRBV2 and TRBJ2-6; D is unclear. The CDR3 is 14 amino acids. Looked up from germline, CDR1 is SNHLY and CDR2 is FYNNEI. V was clipped by 4 bases and J by 2 bases, with 6 bases between them. Here the CDR3 reads CASSARPGANVLTF. In DNA form, the CDR3 reads TGTGCCAGCAGTGCCCGGCCTGGGGCCAACGTCCTGACTTTC.

This rearrangement joins TRBV24-1 to TRBJ2-3; possibly TRBD1 for D (5 bases). V gave up 7 bases and J gave up 8 bases, with 9 bases separating them. Germline V CDR1 and CDR2: KGHDR, SFDVKD. CDR3 size: 11 residues. The CDR3 region is CATSRVGTQYF. The CDR3 DNA follows: TGTGCCACCAGCAGGGTCGGTACGCAGTATTTT.

A few counts support this clonotype. The CDR3 region has the DNA TGTGCCAGCAGCCAGGTCGGCGGGGGCCTGCCCTACGAGCAGTACTTC. Its protein is CASSQVGGGLPYEQYF. The chain combines TRBV14 with TRBJ2-7, with a possible D match to TRBD2 (7 bases). V lost 3 bases to trimming and J lost 2 bases, with 17 bases between them. Germline lookup yields CDR1 SGHDN and CDR2 FVKESK. This CDR3 spans 16 amino acids. Variable domain in full (rest from reference TRBV14 and TRBJ2-7): EAGVTQFPSHSVIEKGQTVTLRCDPISGHDNLYWYRRVMGKEIKFLLHFVKESKQDESGMPNNRFLAERTGGTYSTLKVQPAELEDSGVYFCASSQVGGGLPYEQYFGPGTRLTVT.

J is TRBJ2-1 and V is TRBV20-1, with TRBD2 as a possible D gene (6 bases). The germline gives CDR1 DFQATT, CDR2 SNEGSKA (reference sequence). The CDR3 runs to 15 residues. Trimming took 3 bases from V and 6 from J, leaving 18 bases between them. CDR3 sequence (DNA): TGCAGTGCTAGGGACCTTAGCGGACCTGGCAATGAGCAGTTCTTC. Protein: CSARDLSGPGNEQFF.

The chain links TRBV7-8 to TRBJ2-4; D unresolved. The CDR3 has 13 amino acids. Germline CDR1 SGHVS, CDR2 FQNEAQ. V lost 1 base and J lost 6, with 7 bases in between. The CDR3 coding sequence is TGTGCCAGCAGCTTAGGGGTGGCAAACATTCAGTACTTC. Protein sequence: CASSLGVANIQYF.

The chain links TRBV6-1 to TRBJ2-5, with TRBD2 as a possible D gene (5 bases). Trimming stripped 5 bases from V and 2 bases from J, with 9 bases between. The CDR3 is made up of 13 amino acids. Germline values: CDR1 MNHNS, CDR2 SASEGT. The chain's CDR3 is CASSPPGQETQYF. The CDR3 nucleotides read TGTGCCAGCAGTCCTCCGGGGCAAGAGACCCAGTACTTC.

By frequency in the sample, this clonotype is medium-sized. The chain links TRBV24-1 to TRBJ1-3; D might be TRBD1 (5 bases). V was shortened by 2 bases and J by 0 bases, with 16 bases between the two germline ends. The CDR3 runs to 18 residues. Germline CDR1 KGHDR, CDR2 SFDVKD. The CDR3 nucleotides are TGTGCCACCAGTGATTGGAAGGGGCAGCGCTTCTCTGGAAACACCATATATTTT. Its translation: CATSDWKGQRFSGNTIYF.

This sequence joins TRBV20-1 and TRBJ1-1; perhaps TRBD1 as D (5 bases). The CDR3 totals 12 residues. V lost 4 bases to trimming and J lost 7 bases, with 13 bases between them. CDR1 is DFQATT, CDR2 SNEGSKA, per germline (reference sequence). The CDR3 nucleotides read TGCAGTGCTATCTCCGGGGGTTTTGAAGCTTTCTTT. This encodes CSAISGGFEAFF.

J is TRBJ2-7 and V is TRBV5-1; D not resolved. The CDR3 spans 13 residues. Trimming took off 1 base at V and 0 bases at J, with 5 bases between the two ends. Germline assignment: CDR1 SGHRS and CDR2 YFSETQ. CDR3 region: CASSLYSSYEQYF. The CDR3, as DNA: TGCGCCAGCAGCTTGTACTCCTCCTACGAGCAGTACTTC.

This clonotype has more than one count but fewer than ten. The rearrangement joins TRBV7-9 to TRBJ1-1, with 11 bases aligning to TRBD1. Germline V gene data show CDR1 as SEHNR and CDR2 as FQNEAQ (reference sequence). The CDR3 covers 17 residues. V gave up 5 bases and J gave up 5 bases; unmatched junction bases: 13. The CDR3 nucleotides read TGTGCCAGCAGCACCCCCGGGACAGGGGGAGTAGTGACTGAAGCTTTCTTT. It is translated as CASSTPGTGGVVTEAFF.

This clonotype was observed a few times. V is TRBV7-2 and J is TRBJ2-7; D unresolved. The CDR3 is made up of 12 amino acids. Germline V gives CDR1 SGHTA, CDR2 FQGNSA. V was trimmed by 1 base and J by 6 bases, leaving 7 bases between them. The CDR3 nucleotides read TGTGCCAGCAGCTTAGAGGTGGGCGAGCAGTACTTC. It translates to CASSLEVGEQYF.

CDR3 in DNA: TGTGCCAGCAGTTTAATTGAGGGCCTCGAAGCTTTCTTT. Translation gives CASSLIEGLEAFF. The chain employs TRBV6-5 and TRBJ1-1; D unclear. Germline lookup yields CDR1 MNHEY and CDR2 SVGAGI. The CDR3 length is 13 residues. Deletions cut 4 bases from V and 8 bases from J, with 14 bases between.

This clonotype was counted a few times. The chain links TRBV7-9 to TRBJ2-7; 14 positions match TRBD2. V lost 5 bases and J lost 5; bases outside the gene matches: 8. The CDR3 is 16 residues long. Germline V gives CDR1 SEHNR, CDR2 FQNEAQ (reference sequence). The CDR3 DNA follows: TGTGCCAGCAGCAACCGAGGGACTAGCGGGAGACACGAGCAGTACTTC. It translates to CASSNRGTSGRHEQYF.

V is TRBV2 and J is TRBJ1-2; D is unclear. Germline CDR1 SNHLY, CDR2 FYNNEI. V was shortened by 5 bases and J by 4 bases, with 14 bases between the two germline ends. This CDR3 spans 14 amino acids. The CDR3 protein is CASSPNREPYGYTF. Written as DNA, the CDR3 is TGTGCCAGCAGTCCAAACAGAGAACCCTATGGCTACACCTTC. Using reference TRBV2 and TRBJ1-2 for the parts outside the CDR3, the full variable domain is EPEVTQTPSHQVTQMGQEVILRCVPISNHLYFYWYRQILGQKVEFLVSFYNNEISEKSEIFDDQFSVERPDGSNFTLKIRSTKLEDSAMYFCASSPNREPYGYTFGSGTRLTVV.

The chain has TRBV7-8 and TRBJ2-1; 9 bases are a match to TRBD2. V lost 4 bases and J lost 5; bases outside the gene matches: 18. The CDR3 consists of 19 residues. Per the germline V gene, CDR1 is SGHVS and CDR2 is FQNEAQ. The chain's CDR3 is CASSSGAVLAGGLNNEQFF. For the CDR3, the DNA is TGTGCCAGCAGCTCCGGTGCGGTTTTGGCGGGAGGGCTGAACAATGAGCAGTTCTTC.

This clonotype was seen a few times. V and J are TRBV6-2 or TRBV6-3 and TRBJ2-7; weak D call: TRBD2 (5 bases). Looked up from germline, CDR1 is MNHEY and CDR2 is SVGEGT. The CDR3 spans 16 residues. Deletions cut 0 bases from V and 1 base from J, with 13 bases between. Here the CDR3 DNA reads TGTGCCAGCAGTTACTCGACCGACCTAGCTTCCTACGAGCAGTACTTC. Amino acid sequence: CASSYSTDLASYEQYF.

The chain is built from TRBV7-6 and TRBJ1-6; no definite D call. The CDR3 has 15 residues. The V end was cut by 1 base, the J end by 8 bases, with 12 bases between. In germline, CDR1 is SGHVS, CDR2 FNYEAQ. CDR3 bases: TGTGCCAGCAGCTTAGGTGGAGGTTTGCATTCACCCCTCCACTTT. Translating it yields CASSLGGGLHSPLHF.